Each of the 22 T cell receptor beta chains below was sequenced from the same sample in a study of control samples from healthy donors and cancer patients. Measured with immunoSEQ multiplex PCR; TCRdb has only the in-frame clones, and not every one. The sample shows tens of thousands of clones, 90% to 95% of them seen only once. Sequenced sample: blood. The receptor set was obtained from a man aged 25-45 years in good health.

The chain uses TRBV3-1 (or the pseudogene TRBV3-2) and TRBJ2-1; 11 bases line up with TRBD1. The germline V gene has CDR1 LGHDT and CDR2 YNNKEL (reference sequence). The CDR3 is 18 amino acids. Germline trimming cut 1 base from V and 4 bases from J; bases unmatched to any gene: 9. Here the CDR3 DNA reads TGTGCCAGCAGCCAAGTAGAGGAAGGACAGGGGGCATACAATGAGCAGTTCTTC. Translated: CASSQVEEGQGAYNEQFF.

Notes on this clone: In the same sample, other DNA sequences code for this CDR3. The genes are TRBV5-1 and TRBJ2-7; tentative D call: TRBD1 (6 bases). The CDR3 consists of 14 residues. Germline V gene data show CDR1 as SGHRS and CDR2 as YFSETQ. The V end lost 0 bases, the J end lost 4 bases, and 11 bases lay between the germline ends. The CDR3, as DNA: TGCGCCAGCAGCTTGGGTCAGGGGTTGTACGAGCAGTACTTC. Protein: CASSLGQGLYEQYF. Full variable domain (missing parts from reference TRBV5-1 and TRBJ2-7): KAGVTQTPRYLIKTRGQQVTLSCSPISGHRSVSWYQQTPGQGLQFLFEYFSETQRNKGNFPGRFSGRQFSNSRSEMNVSTLELGDSALYLCASSLGQGLYEQYFGPGTRLTVT.

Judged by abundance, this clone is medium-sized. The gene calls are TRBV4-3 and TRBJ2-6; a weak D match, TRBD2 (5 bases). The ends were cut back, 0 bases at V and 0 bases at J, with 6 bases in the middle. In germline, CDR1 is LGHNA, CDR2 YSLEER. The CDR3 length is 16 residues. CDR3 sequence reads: CASSQDGSSGANVLTF. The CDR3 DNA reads TGCGCCAGCAGCCAAGATGGGAGCTCTGGGGCCAACGTCCTGACTTTC.

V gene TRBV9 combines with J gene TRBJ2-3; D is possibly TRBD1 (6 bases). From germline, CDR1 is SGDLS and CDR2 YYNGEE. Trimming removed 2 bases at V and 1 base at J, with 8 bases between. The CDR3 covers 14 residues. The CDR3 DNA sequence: TGTGCCAGCAGCGTGGGACAAGGCACAGATACGCAGTATTTT. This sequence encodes CASSVGQGTDTQYF.

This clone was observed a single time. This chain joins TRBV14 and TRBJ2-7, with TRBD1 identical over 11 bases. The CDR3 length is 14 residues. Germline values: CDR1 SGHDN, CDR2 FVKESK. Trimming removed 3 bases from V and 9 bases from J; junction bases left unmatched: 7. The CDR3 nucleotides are TGTGCCAGCAGCCATTGGGGACAGGGGGAATTGCAGTACTTC. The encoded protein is CASSHWGQGELQYF.

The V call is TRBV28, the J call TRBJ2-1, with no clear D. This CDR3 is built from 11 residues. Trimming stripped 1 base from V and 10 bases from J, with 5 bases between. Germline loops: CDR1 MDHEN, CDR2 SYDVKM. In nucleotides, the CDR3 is TGTGCCAGCAGTTTATCCCAGGAGCAGTTCTTC. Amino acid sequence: CASSLSQEQFF.

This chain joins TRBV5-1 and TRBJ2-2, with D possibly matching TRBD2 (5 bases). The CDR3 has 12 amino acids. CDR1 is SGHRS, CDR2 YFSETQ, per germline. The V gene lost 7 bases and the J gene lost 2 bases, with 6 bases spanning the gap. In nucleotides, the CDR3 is TGCGCCAGCGGGAGCAACACCGGGGAGCTGTTTTTT. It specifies CASGSNTGELFF.

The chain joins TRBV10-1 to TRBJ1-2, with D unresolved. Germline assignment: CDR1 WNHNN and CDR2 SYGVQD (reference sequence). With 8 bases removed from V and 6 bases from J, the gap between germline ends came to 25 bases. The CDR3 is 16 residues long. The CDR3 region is CASPLSRPVDLDGYTF. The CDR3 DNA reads TGCGCCAGCCCCCTGTCCCGGCCAGTCGATTTGGATGGCTACACCTTC.

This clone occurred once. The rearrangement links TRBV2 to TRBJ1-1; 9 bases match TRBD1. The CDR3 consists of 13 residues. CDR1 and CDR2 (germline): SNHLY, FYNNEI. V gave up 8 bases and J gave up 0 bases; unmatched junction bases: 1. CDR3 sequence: CASGDRVNTEAFF. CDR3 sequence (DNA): TGTGCCAGCGGGGACAGGGTGAACACTGAAGCTTTCTTT.

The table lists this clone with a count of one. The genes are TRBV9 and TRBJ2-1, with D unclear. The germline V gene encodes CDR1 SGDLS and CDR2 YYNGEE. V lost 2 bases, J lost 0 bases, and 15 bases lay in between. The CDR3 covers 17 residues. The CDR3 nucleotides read TGTGCCAGCAGCGTCCCCGAGGCCCGGAGCTCCTACAATGAGCAGTTCTTC. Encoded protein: CASSVPEARSSYNEQFF.

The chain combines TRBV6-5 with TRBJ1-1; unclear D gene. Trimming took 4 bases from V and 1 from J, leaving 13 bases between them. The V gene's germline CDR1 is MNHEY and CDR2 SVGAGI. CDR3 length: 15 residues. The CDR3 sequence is CASSSPSEGNTEAFF. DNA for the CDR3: TGTGCCAGCAGTTCCCCCTCGGAGGGGAACACTGAAGCTTTCTTT.

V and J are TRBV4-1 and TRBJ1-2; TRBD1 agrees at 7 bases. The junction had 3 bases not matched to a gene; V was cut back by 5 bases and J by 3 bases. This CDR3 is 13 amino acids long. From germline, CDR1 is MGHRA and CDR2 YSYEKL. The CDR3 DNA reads TGCGCCAGCAGCGGAGACAGGGACTATGGCTACACCTTC. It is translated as CASSGDRDYGYTF.

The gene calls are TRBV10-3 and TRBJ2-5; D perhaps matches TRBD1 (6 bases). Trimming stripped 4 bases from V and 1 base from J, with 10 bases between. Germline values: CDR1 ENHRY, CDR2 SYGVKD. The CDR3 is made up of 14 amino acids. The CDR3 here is CAISAGTPQETQYF. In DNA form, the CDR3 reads TGTGCCATCAGTGCCGGGACACCCCAAGAGACCCAGTACTTC.

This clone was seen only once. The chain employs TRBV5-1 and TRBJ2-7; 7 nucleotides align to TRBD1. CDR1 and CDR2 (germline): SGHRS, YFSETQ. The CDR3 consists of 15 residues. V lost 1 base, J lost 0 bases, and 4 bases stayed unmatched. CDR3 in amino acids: CASSLLAGGSYEQYF. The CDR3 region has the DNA TGCGCCAGCAGCTTGTTGGCAGGGGGCTCCTACGAGCAGTACTTC.

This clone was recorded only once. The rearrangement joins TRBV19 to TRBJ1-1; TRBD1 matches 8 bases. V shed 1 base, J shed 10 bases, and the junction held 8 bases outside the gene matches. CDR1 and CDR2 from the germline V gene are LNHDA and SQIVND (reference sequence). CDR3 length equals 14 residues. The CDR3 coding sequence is TGTGCCAGTAGTATAGGGGTCCGGGACAGGAGAGCTTTCTTT. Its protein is CASSIGVRDRRAFF.

CDR3 amino acids: CASSSYRGDNQPQHF. In nucleotides, the CDR3 is TGTGCCAGCAGTTCTTACAGGGGCGACAATCAGCCCCAGCATTTT. The genes are TRBV6-5 and TRBJ1-5; TRBD1 aligns across 7 bases. The CDR3 has 15 amino acids. The V and J ends lost 4 bases and 3 bases, in that order; junction bases with no gene match: 6. The germline CDR1 and CDR2 sequences are MNHEY and SVGAGI.

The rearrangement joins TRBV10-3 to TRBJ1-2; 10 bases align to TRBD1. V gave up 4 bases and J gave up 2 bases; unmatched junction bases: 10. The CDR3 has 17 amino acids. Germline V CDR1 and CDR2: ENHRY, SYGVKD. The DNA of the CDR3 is TGTGCCATCAGTGCGGGGCCGGGACAGGGGAAAAACTATGGCTACACCTTC. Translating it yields CAISAGPGQGKNYGYTF.

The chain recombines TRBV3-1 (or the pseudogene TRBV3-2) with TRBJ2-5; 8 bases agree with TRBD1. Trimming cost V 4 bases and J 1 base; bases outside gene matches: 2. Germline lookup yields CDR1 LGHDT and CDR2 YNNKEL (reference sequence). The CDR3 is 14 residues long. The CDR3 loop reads CASSLGTGQETQYF. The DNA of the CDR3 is TGTGCCAGCAGCCTCGGGACAGGCCAAGAGACCCAGTACTTC.

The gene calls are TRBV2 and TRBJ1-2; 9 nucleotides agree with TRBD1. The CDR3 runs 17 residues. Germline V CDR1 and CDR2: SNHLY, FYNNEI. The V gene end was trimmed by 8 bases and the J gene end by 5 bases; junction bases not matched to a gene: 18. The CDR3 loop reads CASYRDRVGAGLYGYTF. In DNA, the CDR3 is TGTGCCAGCTACCGGGACAGGGTGGGGGCGGGGCTTTATGGCTACACCTTC. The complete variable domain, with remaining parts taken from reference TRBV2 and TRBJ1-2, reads EPEVTQTPSHQVTQMGQEVILRCVPISNHLYFYWYRQILGQKVEFLVSFYNNEISEKSEIFDDQFSVERPDGSNFTLKIRSTKLEDSAMYFCASYRDRVGAGLYGYTFGSGTRLTVV.

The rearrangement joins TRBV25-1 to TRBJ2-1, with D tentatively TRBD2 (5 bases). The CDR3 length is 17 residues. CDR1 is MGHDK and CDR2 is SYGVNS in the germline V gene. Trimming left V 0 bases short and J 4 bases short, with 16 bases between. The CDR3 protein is CASSEYSSAEVYNEQFF. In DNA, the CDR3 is TGTGCCAGCAGTGAATATAGTAGCGCCGAAGTATACAATGAGCAGTTCTTC.

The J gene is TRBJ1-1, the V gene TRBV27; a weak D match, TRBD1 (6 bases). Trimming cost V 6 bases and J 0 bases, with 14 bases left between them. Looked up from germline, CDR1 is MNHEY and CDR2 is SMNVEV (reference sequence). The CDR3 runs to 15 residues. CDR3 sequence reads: CASRPTTGMNTEAFF. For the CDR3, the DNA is TGTGCCAGCAGACCGACGACAGGAATGAACACTGAAGCTTTCTTT.

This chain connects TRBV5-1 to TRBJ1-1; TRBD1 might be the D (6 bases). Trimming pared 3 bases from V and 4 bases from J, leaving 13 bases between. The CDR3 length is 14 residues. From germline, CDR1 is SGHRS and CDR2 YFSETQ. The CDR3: CASSSGVAGTEAFF. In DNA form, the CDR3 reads TGCGCCAGCAGCTCAGGGGTTGCAGGCACTGAAGCTTTCTTT.